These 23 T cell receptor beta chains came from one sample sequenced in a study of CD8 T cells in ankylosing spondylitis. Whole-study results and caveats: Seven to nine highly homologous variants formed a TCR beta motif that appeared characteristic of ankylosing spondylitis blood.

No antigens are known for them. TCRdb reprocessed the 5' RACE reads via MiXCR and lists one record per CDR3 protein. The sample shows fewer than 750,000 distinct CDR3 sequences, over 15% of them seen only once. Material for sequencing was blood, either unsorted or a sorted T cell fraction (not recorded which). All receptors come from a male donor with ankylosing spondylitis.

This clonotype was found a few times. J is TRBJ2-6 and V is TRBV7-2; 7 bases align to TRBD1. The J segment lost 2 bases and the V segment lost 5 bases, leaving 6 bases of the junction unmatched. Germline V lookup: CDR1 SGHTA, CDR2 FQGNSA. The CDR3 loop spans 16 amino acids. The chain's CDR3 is CASSPQTGAGANVLTF. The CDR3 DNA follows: TGTGCCAGCAGCCCCCAAACAGGGGCTGGGGCCAACGTCCTGACTTTC.

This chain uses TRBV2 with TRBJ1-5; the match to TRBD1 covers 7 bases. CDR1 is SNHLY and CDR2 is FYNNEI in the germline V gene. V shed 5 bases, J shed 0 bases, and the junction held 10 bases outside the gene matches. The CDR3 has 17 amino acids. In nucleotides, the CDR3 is TGTGCCAGCAGTACTGAACCGGGACAGAATAGCAATCAGCCCCAGCATTTT. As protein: CASSTEPGQNSNQPQHF. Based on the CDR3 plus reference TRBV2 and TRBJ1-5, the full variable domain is EPEVTQTPSHQVTQMGQEVILRCVPISNHLYFYWYRQILGQKVEFLVSFYNNEISEKSEIFDDQFSVERPDGSNFTLKIRSTKLEDSAMYFCASSTEPGQNSNQPQHFGDGTRLSIL.

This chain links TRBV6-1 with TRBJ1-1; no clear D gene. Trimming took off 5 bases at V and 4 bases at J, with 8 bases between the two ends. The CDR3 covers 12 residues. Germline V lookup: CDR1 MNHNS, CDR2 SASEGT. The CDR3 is CASSHTITEAFF. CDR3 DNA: TGTGCCAGCAGTCATACCATCACTGAAGCTTTCTTT.

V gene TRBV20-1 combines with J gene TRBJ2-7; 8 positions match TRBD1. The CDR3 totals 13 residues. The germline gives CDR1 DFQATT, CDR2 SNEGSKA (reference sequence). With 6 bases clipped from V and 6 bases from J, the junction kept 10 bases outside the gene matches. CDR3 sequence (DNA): TGCAGTGCAAGGAAGGACAGGGTGGGCGAGCAGTACTTC. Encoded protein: CSARKDRVGEQYF.

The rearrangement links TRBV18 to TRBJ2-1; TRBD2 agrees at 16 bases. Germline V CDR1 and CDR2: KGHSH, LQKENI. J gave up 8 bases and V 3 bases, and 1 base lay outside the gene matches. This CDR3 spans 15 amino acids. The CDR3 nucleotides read TGTGCCAGCTCACCTGGGACTAGCGGGAGGGATGAGCAGTTCTTC. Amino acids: CASSPGTSGRDEQFF. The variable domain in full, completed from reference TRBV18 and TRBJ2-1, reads NAGVMQNPRHLVRRRGQEARLRCSPMKGHSHVYWYRQLPEEGLKFMVYLQKENIIDESGMPKERFSAEFPKEGPSILRIQQVVRGDSAAYFCASSPGTSGRDEQFFGPGTRLTVL.

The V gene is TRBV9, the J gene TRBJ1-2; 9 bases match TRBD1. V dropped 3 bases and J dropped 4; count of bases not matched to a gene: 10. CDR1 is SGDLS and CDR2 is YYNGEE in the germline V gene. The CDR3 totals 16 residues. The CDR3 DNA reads TGTGCCAGCAGCGGCTGGACAGGGGAAGGGGGCTATGGCTACACCTTC. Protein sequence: CASSGWTGEGGYGYTF. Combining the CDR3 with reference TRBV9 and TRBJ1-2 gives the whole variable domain DSGVTQTPKHLITATGQRVTLRCSPRSGDLSVYWYQQSLDQGLQFLIQYYNGEERAKGNILERFSAQQFPDLHSELNLSSLELGDSALYFCASSGWTGEGGYGYTFGSGTRLTVV.

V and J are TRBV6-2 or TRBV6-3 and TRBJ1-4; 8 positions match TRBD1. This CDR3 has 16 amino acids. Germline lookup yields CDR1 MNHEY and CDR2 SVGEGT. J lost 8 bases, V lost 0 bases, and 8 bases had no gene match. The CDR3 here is CASSYSAQGGKEKLFF. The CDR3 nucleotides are TGTGCCAGCAGTTACTCGGCACAGGGGGGAAAAGAAAAACTGTTTTTT.

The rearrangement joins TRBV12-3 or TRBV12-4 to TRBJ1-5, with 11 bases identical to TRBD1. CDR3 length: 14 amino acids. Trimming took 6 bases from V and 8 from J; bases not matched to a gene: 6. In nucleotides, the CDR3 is TGTGCCAGCAGGGGACAGGGGGGGTTCGAGCCCCAGCATTTT. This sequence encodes CASRGQGGFEPQHF.

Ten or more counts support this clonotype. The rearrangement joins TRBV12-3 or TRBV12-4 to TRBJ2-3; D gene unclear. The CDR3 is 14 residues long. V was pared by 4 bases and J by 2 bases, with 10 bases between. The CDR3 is CASSSNTHTDTQYF. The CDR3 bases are TGTGCCAGCAGTTCTAATACCCACACAGATACGCAGTATTTT.

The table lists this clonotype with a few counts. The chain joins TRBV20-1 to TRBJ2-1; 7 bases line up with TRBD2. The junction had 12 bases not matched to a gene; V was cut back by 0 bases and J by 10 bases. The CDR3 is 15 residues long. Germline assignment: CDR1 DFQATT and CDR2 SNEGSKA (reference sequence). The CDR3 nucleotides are TGCAGTGCTAGAGATCCCAAGACTAGCTCGGCGGAGCAGTTCTTC. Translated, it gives CSARDPKTSSAEQFF.

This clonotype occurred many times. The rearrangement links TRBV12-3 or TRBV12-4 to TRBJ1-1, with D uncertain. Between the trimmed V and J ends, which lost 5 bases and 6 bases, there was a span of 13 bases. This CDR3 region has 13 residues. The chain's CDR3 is CASSPLQEAEAFF. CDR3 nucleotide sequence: TGTGCCAGCAGTCCCCTCCAAGAGGCTGAAGCTTTCTTT.

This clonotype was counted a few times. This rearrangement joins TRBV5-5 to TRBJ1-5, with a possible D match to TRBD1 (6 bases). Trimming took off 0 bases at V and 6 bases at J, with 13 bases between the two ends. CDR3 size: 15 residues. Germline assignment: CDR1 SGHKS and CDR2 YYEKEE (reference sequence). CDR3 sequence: CASSLVGASSQPQHF. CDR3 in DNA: TGTGCCAGCAGCTTGGTGGGGGCGTCAAGTCAGCCCCAGCATTTT.

Written as DNA, the CDR3 is TGTGCCAGCAGCGGACCATTTATAACCGGGGAGCTGTTTTTT. Amino acid sequence: CASSGPFITGELFF. This chain joins TRBV9 and TRBJ2-2; D not resolved. V shed 3 bases and J shed 5 bases, with 11 bases lying between them. The CDR3 is made up of 14 amino acids. Germline V gene lookup returns CDR1 SGDLS and CDR2 YYNGEE.

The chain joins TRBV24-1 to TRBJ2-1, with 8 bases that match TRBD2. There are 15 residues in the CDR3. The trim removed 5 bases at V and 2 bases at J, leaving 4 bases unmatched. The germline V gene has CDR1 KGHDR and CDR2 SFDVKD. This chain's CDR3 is CATSGGGPPYNEQFF. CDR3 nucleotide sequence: TGTGCCACCAGTGGCGGGGGGCCCCCCTACAATGAGCAGTTCTTC.

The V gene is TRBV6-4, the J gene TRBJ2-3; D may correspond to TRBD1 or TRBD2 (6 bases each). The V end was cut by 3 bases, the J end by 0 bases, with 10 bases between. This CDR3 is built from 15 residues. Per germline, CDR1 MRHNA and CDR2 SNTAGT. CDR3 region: CASSEGAGSTDTQYF. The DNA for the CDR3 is TGTGCCAGCAGTGAGGGGGCGGGGAGCACAGATACGCAGTATTTT.

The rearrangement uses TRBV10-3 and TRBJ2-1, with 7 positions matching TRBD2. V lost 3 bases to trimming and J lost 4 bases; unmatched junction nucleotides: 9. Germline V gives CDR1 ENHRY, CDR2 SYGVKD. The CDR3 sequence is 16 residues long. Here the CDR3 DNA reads TGTGCCATCAGTGAAGTAGCGGGCGTTCTATACAATGAGCAGTTCTTC. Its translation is CAISEVAGVLYNEQFF.

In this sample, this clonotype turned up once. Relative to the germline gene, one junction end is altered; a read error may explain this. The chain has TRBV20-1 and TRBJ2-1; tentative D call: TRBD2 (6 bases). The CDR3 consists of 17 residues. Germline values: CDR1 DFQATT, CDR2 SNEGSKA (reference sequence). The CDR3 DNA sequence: TGCTGTGCTAGGGACCTGGGTAGGACTACTTCCTACAATGAGCAGTTCTTC. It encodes CCARDLGRTTSYNEQFF.

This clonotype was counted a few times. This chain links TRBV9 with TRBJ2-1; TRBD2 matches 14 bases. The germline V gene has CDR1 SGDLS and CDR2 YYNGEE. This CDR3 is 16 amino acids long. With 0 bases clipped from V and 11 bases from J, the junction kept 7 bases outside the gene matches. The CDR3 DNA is TGTGCCAGCAGCGTAGAGCCGACTAGCGGGAGGGGAAAGCAGTTCTTC. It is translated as CASSVEPTSGRGKQFF.

CDR3 in amino acids: CASSFASGSYNEQFF. As DNA, the CDR3 is TGTGCCAGCAGTTTTGCTAGCGGAAGCTACAATGAGCAGTTCTTC. The gene calls are TRBV12-3 or TRBV12-4 and TRBJ2-1; 7 nucleotides line up with TRBD2. The CDR3 is 15 amino acids. V was clipped by 3 bases and J by 3 bases; unmatched bases: 5.

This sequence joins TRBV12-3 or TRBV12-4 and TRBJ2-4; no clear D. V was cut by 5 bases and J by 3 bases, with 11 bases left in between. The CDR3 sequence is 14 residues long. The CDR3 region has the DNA TGTGCCAGCAGTCCGGTGGGCGGCAAAAACATTCAGTACTTC. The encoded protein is CASSPVGGKNIQYF.

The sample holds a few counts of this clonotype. CDR3 sequence (DNA): TGTGCCAGCAGCTCCCGGACTGCCGCGGGTGAGCAGTTCTTC. Protein product: CASSSRTAAGEQFF. V is TRBV7-2 and J is TRBJ2-1; D is possibly TRBD2 (5 bases). The ends were cut back, 4 bases at V and 9 bases at J, with 16 bases in the middle. This CDR3 comprises 14 residues. Germline CDR1 is SGHTA and CDR2 is FQGNSA.

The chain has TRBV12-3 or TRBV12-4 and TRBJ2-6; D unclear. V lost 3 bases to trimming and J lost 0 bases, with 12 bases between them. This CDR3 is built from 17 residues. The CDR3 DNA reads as TGTGCCAGCAGTTTGGGGAACCCCCTCTCTGGGGCCAACGTCCTGACTTTC. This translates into CASSLGNPLSGANVLTF.

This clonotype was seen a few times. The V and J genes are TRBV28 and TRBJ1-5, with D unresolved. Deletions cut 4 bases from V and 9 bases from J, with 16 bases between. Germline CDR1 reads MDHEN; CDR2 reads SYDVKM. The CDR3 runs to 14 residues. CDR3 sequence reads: CASSSGPIYGPQHF. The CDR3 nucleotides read TGTGCCAGCAGTTCCGGACCGATTTACGGGCCCCAGCATTTT.